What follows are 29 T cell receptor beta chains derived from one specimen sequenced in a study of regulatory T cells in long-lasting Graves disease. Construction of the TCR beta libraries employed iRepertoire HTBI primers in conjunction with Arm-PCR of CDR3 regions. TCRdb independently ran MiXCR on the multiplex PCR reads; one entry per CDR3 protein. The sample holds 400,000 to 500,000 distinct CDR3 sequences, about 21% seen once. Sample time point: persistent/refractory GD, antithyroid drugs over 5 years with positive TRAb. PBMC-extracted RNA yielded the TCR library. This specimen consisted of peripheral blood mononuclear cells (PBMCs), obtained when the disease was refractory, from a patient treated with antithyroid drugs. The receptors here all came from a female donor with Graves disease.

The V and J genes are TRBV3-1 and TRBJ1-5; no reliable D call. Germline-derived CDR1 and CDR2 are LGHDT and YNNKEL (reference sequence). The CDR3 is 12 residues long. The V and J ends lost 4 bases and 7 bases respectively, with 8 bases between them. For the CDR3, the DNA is TGTGCCAGCAGCCGTGCACAGCAGCCCCAGCATTTT. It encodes CASSRAQQPQHF.

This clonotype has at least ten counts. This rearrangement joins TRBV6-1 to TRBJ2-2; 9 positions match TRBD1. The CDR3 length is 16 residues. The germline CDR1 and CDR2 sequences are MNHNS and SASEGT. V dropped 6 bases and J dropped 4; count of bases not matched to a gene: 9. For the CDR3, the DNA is TGTGCCAGCAGGGGACAGGGAGGCTCGGTCACCGGGGAGCTGTTTTTT. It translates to CASRGQGGSVTGELFF.

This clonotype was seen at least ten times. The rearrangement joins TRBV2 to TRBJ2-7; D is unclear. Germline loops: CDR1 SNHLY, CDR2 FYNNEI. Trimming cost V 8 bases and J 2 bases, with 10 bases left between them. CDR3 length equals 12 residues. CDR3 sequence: CASLASAYEQYF. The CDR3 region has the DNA TGTGCCAGCCTCGCTTCTGCCTACGAGCAGTACTTC. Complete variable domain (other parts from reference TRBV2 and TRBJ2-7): EPEVTQTPSHQVTQMGQEVILRCVPISNHLYFYWYRQILGQKVEFLVSFYNNEISEKSEIFDDQFSVERPDGSNFTLKIRSTKLEDSAMYFCASLASAYEQYFGPGTRLTVT.

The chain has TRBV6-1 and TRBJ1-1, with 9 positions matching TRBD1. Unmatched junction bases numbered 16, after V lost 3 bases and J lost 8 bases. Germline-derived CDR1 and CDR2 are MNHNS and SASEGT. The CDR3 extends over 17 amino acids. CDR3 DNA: TGTGCCAGCAGTGAGAGGGGACAGGGAAATCCCCTCCTGGAAGCTTTCTTT. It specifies CASSERGQGNPLLEAFF.

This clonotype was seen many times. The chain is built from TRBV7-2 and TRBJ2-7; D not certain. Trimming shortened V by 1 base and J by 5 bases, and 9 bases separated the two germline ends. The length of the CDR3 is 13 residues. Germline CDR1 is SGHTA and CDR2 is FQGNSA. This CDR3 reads CASSLVGQDEQYF. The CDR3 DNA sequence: TGTGCCAGCAGCTTAGTCGGTCAGGACGAGCAGTACTTC.

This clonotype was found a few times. CDR3 DNA sequence: TGTGCCAGCAAAGGGGGACAGGAAAGTAATGAGCAGTTCTTC. Protein: CASKGGQESNEQFF. The chain recombines TRBV12-3 or TRBV12-4 with TRBJ2-1, with 8 bases matching TRBD1. The CDR3 runs 14 residues. Trimming cost V 7 bases and J 7 bases; bases outside gene matches: 9.

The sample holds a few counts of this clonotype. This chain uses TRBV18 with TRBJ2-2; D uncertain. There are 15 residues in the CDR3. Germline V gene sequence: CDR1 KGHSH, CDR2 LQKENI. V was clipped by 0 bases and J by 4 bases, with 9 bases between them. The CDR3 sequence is CASSPPSSVTGELFF. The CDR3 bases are TGTGCCAGCTCACCACCCTCGTCAGTCACCGGGGAGCTGTTTTTT.

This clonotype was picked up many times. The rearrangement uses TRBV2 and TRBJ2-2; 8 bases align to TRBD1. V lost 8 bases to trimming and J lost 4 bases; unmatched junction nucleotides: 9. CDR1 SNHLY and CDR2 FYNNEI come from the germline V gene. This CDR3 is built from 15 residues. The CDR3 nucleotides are TGTGCCAGCCGCGGACAGGGCGTACGCACCGGGGAGCTGTTTTTT. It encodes CASRGQGVRTGELFF.

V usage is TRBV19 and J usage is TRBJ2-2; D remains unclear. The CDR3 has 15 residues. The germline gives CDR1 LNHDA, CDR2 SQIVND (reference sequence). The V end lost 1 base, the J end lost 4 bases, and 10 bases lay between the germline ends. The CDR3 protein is CASSIALESTGELFF. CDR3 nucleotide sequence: TGTGCCAGTAGTATAGCGCTGGAGAGCACCGGGGAGCTGTTTTTT. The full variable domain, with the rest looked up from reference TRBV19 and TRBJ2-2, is DGGITQSPKYLFRKEGQNVTLSCEQNLNHDAMYWYRQDPGQGLRLIYYSQIVNDFQKGDIAEGYSVSREKKESFPLTVTSAQKNPTAFYLCASSIALESTGELFFGEGSRLTVL.

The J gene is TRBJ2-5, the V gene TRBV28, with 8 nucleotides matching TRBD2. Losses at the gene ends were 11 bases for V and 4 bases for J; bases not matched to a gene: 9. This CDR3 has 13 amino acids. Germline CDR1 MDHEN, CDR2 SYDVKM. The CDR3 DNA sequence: TGTGCCTCCCGACTAGCGTACCCAGAGACCCAGTACTTC. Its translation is CASRLAYPETQYF.

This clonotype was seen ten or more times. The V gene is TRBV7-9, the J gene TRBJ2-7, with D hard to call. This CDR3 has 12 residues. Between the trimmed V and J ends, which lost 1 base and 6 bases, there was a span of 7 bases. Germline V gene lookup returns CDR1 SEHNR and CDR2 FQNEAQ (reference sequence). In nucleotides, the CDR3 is TGTGCCAGCAGCTTAGTAACGGCCGAGCAGTACTTC. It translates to CASSLVTAEQYF.

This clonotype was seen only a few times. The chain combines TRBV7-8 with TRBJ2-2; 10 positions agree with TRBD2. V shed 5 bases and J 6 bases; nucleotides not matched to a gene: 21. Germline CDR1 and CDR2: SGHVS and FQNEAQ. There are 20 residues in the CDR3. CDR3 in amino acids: CASSPDGLAVPEWSAGELFF. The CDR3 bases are TGTGCCAGCAGCCCGGACGGACTAGCGGTTCCTGAATGGAGCGCCGGGGAGCTGTTTTTT.

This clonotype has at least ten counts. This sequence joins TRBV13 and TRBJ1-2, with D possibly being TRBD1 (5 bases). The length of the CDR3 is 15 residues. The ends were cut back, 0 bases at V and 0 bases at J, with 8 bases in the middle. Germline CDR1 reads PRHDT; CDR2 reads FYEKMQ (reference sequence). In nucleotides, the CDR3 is TGTGCCAGCAGCTTAGGTGGGGGAGCTAACTATGGCTACACCTTC. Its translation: CASSLGGGANYGYTF.

In DNA form, the CDR3 reads TGCAGTGCTAGTGCGAACCAGAACTATGGCTACACCTTC. The encoded protein is CSASANQNYGYTF. The chain joins TRBV20-1 to TRBJ1-2; D gene uncertain. This CDR3 has 13 amino acids. CDR1 DFQATT and CDR2 SNEGSKA come from the germline V gene (reference sequence). The V end lost 3 bases, the J end lost 2 bases, and 10 bases lay between the germline ends.

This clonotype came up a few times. Here the CDR3 DNA reads TGTGCCAGCAGCTTAGTGGGCGGAACCAATCAGCCCCAGCATTTT. It codes for CASSLVGGTNQPQHF. This chain joins TRBV7-2 and TRBJ1-5; D unresolved. Trimming took off 1 base at V and 3 bases at J, with 10 bases between the two ends. This CDR3 region has 15 residues. The germline gives CDR1 SGHTA, CDR2 FQGNSA.

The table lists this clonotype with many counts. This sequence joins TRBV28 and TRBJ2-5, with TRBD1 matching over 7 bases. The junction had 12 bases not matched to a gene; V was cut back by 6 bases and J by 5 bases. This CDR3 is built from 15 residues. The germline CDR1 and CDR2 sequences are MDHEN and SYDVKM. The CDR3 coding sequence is TGTGCCAGCAGCCCTCGACAGGGTGTGGAGGAGACCCAGTACTTC. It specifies CASSPRQGVEETQYF.

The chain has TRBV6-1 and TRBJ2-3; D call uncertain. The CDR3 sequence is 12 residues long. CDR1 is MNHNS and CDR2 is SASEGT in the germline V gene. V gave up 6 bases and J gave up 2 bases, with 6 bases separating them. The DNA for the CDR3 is TGTGCCAGCAGGGACCCCACAGATACGCAGTATTTT. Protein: CASRDPTDTQYF.

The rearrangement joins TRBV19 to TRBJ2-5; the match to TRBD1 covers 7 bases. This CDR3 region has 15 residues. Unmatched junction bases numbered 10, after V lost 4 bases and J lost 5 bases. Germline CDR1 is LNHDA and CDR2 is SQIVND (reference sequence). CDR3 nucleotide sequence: TGTGCCAGTAGTAAAATGACAGGGATCGTTGAGACCCAGTACTTC. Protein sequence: CASSKMTGIVETQYF.

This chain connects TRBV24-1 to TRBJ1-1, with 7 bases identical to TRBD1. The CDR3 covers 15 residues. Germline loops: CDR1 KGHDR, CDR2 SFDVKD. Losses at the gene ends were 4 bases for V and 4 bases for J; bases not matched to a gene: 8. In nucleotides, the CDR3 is TGTGCCACCAGTGAGGGGACAGAACGAAGCACTGAAGCTTTCTTT. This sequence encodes CATSEGTERSTEAFF.

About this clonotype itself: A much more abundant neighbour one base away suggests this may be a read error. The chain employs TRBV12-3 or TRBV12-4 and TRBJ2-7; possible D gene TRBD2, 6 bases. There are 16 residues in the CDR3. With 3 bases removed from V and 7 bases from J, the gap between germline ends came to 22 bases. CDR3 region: CASSFILGGVQNEQYF. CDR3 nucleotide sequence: TGTGCCAGCAGTTTTATTTTGGGGGGAGTCCAAAATGAGCAGTACTTC.

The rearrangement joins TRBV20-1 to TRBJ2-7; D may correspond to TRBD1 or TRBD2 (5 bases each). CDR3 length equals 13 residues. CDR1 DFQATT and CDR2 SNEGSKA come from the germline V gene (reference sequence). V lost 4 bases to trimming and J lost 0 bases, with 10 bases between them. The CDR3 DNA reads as TGCAGTGCTACTACCGGGACCTCCTACGAGCAGTACTTC. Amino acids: CSATTGTSYEQYF.

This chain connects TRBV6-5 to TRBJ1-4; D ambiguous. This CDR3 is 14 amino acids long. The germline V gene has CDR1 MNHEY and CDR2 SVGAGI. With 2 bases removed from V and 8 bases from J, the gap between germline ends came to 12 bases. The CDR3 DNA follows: TGTGCCAGCAGTTACGCCCAGATTGGCGAAAAACTGTTTTTT. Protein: CASSYAQIGEKLFF.

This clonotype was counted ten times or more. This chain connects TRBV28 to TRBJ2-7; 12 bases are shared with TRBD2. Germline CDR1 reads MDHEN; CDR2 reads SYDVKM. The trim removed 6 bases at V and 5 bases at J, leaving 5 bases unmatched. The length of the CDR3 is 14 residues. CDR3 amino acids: CASRASGGGDEQYF. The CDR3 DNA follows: TGTGCCAGCAGGGCTAGCGGGGGGGGGGACGAGCAGTACTTC.

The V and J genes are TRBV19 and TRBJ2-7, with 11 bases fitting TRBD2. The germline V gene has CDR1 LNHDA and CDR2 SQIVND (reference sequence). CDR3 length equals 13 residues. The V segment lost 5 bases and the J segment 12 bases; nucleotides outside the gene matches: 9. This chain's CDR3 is CASSYELAGEPYF. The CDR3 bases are TGTGCCAGTAGTTATGAACTAGCGGGAGAACCGTACTTC.

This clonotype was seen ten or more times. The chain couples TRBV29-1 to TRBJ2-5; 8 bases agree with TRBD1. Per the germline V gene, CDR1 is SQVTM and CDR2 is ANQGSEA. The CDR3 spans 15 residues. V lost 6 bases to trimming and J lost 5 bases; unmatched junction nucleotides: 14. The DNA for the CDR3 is TGCAGCGTCCACATAGGGACAGGACTCCGGGAGACCCAGTACTTC. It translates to CSVHIGTGLRETQYF.

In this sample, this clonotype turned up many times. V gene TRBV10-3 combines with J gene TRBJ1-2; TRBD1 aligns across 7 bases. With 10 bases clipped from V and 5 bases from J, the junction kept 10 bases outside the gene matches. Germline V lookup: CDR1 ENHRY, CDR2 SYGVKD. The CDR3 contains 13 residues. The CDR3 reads CATQGEVNYGYTF. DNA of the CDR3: TGTGCCACCCAGGGGGAGGTTAATTATGGCTACACCTTC.

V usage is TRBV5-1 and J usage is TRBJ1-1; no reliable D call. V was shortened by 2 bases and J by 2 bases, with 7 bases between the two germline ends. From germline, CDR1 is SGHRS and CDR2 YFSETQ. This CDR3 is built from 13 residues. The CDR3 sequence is CASSFDTNTEAFF. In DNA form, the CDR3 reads TGCGCCAGCAGCTTCGACACCAACACTGAAGCTTTCTTT.

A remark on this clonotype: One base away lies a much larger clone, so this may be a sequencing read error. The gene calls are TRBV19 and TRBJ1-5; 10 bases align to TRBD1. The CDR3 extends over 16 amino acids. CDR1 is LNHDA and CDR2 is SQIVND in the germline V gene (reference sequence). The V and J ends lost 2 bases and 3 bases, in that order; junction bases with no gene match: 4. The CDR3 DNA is TGTGCCAGTAGTATAAGTGGGACAGGGGACAATCAGCCCCAGCATTTT. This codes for CASSISGTGDNQPQHF.

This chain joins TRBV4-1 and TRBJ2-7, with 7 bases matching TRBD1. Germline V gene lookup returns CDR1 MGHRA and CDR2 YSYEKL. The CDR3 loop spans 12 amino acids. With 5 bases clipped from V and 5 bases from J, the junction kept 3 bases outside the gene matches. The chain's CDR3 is CASSKTGNEQYF. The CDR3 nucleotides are TGCGCCAGCAGCAAGACAGGGAACGAGCAGTACTTC.